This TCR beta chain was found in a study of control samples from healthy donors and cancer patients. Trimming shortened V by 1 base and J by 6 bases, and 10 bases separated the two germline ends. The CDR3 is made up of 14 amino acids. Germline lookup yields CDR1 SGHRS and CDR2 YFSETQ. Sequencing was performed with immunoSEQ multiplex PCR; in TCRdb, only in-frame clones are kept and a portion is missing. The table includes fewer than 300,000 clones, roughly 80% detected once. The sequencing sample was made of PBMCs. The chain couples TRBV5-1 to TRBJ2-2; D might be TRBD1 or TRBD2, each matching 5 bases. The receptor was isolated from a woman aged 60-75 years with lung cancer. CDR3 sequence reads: CASSLRQGPGELFF. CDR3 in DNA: TGCGCCAGCAGCTTGCGGCAGGGACCCGGGGAGCTGTTTTTT.